These 7 T cell receptor beta chains share one sample of origin, sequenced in a study of T cells after yellow fever vaccination. TCRdb ran MiXCR on the 5' RACE reads and lists one entry per CDR3 protein. The sample has about 340,000 distinct CDR3 sequences, around 3.9% seen once. The sequencing used PBMCs, collected 5 days after the yellow fever booster vaccination. Source of these receptors: a young man who received the YFV17D yellow fever vaccine.

This clonotype was counted many times. The V gene is TRBV20-1, the J gene TRBJ2-7; 8 nucleotides match TRBD1. V was pared by 4 bases and J by 3 bases, with 8 bases of the junction left unmatched. This CDR3 spans 14 amino acids. Germline CDR1 reads DFQATT; CDR2 reads SNEGSKA (reference sequence). The CDR3 nucleotides are TGCAGTGCTAATCTTCTACAGGGGGGCTACGAGCAGTACGTC. Its translation is CSANLLQGGYEQYV.

The gene calls are TRBV4-1 and TRBJ2-3; D possibly uses TRBD1 or TRBD2 (5 bases each). V shed 3 bases and J shed 6 bases, with 13 bases lying between them. Germline CDR1 reads MGHRA; CDR2 reads YSYEKL. The CDR3 sequence is 14 residues long. The CDR3 nucleotides are TGCGCCAGCAGCCAGGTCGGGGCTACGGATACGCAGTATTTT. The encoded protein is CASSQVGATDTQYF.

The chain links TRBV5-1 to TRBJ2-3, with D perhaps assigned TRBD1 or TRBD2 (5 bases each). The V end was cut by 4 bases, the J end by 1 base, with 19 bases between. Germline CDR1 and CDR2: SGHRS and YFSETQ. This CDR3 comprises 17 residues. The CDR3 DNA follows: TGCGCCAGCAGCCTGGAACCGGGGCGACGCGGCACAGATACGCAGTATTTT. Residues: CASSLEPGRRGTDTQYF.

The chain is built from TRBV12-3 or TRBV12-4 and TRBJ2-1, with 7 bases fitting TRBD1. V was clipped by 3 bases and J by 10 bases; unmatched bases: 12. This CDR3 region has 15 residues. CDR3 in amino acids: CASSFGLYRGEEQFF. The CDR3 DNA reads TGTGCCAGCAGTTTCGGCCTCTACAGGGGCGAGGAGCAGTTCTTC.

This clonotype was detected ten times or more. CDR3 bases: TGTGCCAGCGAGGCCCGGCTAGCGGGCACAGATACGGCGGCACAGTATTTT. Protein sequence: CASEARLAGTDTAAQYF. The chain combines TRBV6-2 or TRBV6-3 with TRBJ2-3, with 8 positions matching TRBD2. Germline lookup yields CDR1 MNHEY and CDR2 SVGEGT. CDR3 length: 17 amino acids. The V gene end was trimmed by 8 bases and the J gene end by 12 bases; junction bases not matched to a gene: 25.

This clonotype was seen ten or more times. The chain links TRBV10-3 to TRBJ2-1, with 11 bases lining up with TRBD2. V lost 10 bases to trimming and J lost 3 bases; unmatched junction nucleotides: 5. This CDR3 is built from 14 residues. The germline V gene has CDR1 ENHRY and CDR2 SYGVKD. The CDR3 nucleotides are TGTGCCACCTCCCTAGCGGGGGGCTACAATGAGCAGTTCTTC. Residues: CATSLAGGYNEQFF.

This rearrangement joins TRBV4-1 to TRBJ1-6; 10 bases agree with TRBD1. V shed 2 bases and J 5 bases; nucleotides not matched to a gene: 9. CDR1 is MGHRA, CDR2 YSYEKL, per germline. The CDR3 consists of 18 residues. The CDR3 loop reads CASSQRTGTGENNSPLHF. Here the CDR3 DNA reads TGCGCCAGCAGCCAAAGAACCGGGACAGGGGAAAATAATTCACCCCTCCACTTT.